Here is one T cell receptor (beta chain) with its context. Its matching antigen is unknown. This entry belongs to a study of T cell repertoires in cytomegalovirus infection. Study at large: Selection of CMV epitopes for the study included recently identified HLA-C-restricted and well-studied HLA-B-restricted ones. Signatures in public TCR beta sequences pointed to both CMV infection and matching HLA type.

Germline assignment: CDR1 MDHEN and CDR2 SYDVKM. The CDR3 sequence is 13 residues long. V was pared by 5 bases and J by 0 bases, with 7 bases between. TCRdb re-called the reads with MiXCR, one entry per CDR3 protein. This sample has about 52,000 distinct CDR3 sequences, with over 15% found just once. Study conclusions and caveats: Dominant in the ex vivo response were TCR beta clonotypes restricted by HLA-C and specific for CMV. Cumulative frequency (of public TCR beta family members) identified carriers of CMV plus the relevant HLA.

This receptor was identified in a human donor in good health (CMV status not recorded). Some clones in this sample may be carry-over from other donors' samples. Sequenced here: CD8+ T cells from cultured PBMCs, sampled from culture after CMV antigen stimulation. The chain recombines TRBV28 with TRBJ2-5; D possibly corresponds to TRBD2 (5 bases). The CDR3 region has the DNA TGTGCCAGCAGTCCAGCGGACCAAGAGACCCAGTACTTC. Translation: CASSPADQETQYF.